This T cell receptor (beta chain) originates from a study of response to subunit inactivated influenza vaccine. In the case of this clonotype: Its antigen remains unknown.

Points from the study as a whole: The authors proposed limited new T cell recruitment per seasonal influenza vaccination.

One entry per CDR3 protein, called by TCRdb with MiXCR from the RT-PCR reads. The sample contains about 310,000 distinct CDR3 sequences, about 20% of which appear only once. The CDR3 has 13 residues. Germline loops: CDR1 SGHDN, CDR2 FVKESK. The germline V and J ends were trimmed by 3 bases and 5 bases, with 7 bases remaining between them. This clonotype was obtained from a man in his fifties or sixties who received an inactivated influenza vaccine. Sample: PBMCs from blood, taken 21 months after vaccination. This chain links TRBV14 with TRBJ2-2; D gene uncertain. Written as DNA, the CDR3 is TGTGCCAGCAGCCATAGACCGACCGGGGAGCTGTTTTTT. Translation gives CASSHRPTGELFF.